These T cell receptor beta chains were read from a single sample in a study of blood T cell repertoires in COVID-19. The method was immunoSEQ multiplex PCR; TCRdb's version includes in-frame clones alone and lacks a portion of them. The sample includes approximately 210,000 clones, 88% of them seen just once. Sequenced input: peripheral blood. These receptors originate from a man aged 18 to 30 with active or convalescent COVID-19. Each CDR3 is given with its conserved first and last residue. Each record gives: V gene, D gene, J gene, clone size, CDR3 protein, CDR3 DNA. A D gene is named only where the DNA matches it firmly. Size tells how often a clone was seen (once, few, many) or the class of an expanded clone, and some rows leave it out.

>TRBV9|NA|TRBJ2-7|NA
CASSVSGHPLYEQYF
TGTGCCAGCAGCGTGTCAGGGCATCCCCTATACGAGCAGTACTTC
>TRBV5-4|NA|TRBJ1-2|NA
CASSLGGSVTYGYTF
TGTGCCAGCAGCTTGGGGGGCAGCGTCACCTATGGCTACACCTTC
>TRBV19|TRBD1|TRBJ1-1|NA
CASSPWDRVSTEAFF
TGTGCCAGTAGCCCATGGGACAGGGTCAGTACTGAAGCTTTCTTT
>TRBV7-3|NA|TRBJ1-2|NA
CASSLGGGYANYGYTF
TGTGCCAGCAGCTTAGGTGGGGGGTACGCTAACTATGGCTACACCTTC
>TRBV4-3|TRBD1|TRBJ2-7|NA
CASSQEWGQAYEQYF
TGCGCCAGCAGCCAAGAGTGGGGACAGGCCTACGAGCAGTACTTC
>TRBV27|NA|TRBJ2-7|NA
CASSSSLRQIHYEQYF
TGTGCCAGCAGTTCATCCCTCCGACAGATCCACTACGAGCAGTACTTC
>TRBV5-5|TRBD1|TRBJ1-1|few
CASSSFGQGARTEAFF
TGTGCCAGCAGCTCCTTTGGACAGGGGGCGAGGACTGAAGCTTTCTTT
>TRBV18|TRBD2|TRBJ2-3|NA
CASSPPGLGLDTQYF
TGTGCCAGCTCACCGCCGGGACTAGGTTTAGATACGCAGTATTTT
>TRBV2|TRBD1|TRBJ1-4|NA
CASTTGYNEKLFF
TGTGCCAGCACGACAGGGTATAATGAAAAACTGTTTTTT
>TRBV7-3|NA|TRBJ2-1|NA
CASSLKPGFRGEQFF
TGTGCCAGCAGCTTGAAGCCGGGTTTTAGAGGTGAGCAGTTCTTC
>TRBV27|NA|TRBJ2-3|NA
CASSLQGFGDTQYF
TGTGCCAGCAGCCTACAGGGCTTCGGAGATACGCAGTATTTT
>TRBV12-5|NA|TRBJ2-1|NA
CASGLQAITNEQFF
TGTGCTAGTGGTTTGCAAGCGATCACCAATGAGCAGTTCTTC
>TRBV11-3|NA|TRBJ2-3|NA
CASSSSSTDTQYF
TGTGCCAGCAGCTCCAGTAGCACAGATACGCAGTATTTT
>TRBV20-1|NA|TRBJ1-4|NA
CSASSQDNEKLFF
TGCAGTGCTAGTAGCCAGGATAATGAAAAACTGTTTTTT
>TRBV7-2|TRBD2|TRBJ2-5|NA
CASSSGLAGGKETQYF
TGTGCCAGCAGCTCGGGACTAGCGGGAGGAAAAGAGACCCAGTACTTC
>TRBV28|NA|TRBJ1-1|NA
CASSFSTRTLNTEAFF
TGTGCCAGCAGTTTTTCTACTAGAACGTTGAACACTGAAGCTTTCTTT
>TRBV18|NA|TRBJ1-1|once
CASSPLGGTESEAFF
TGTGCCAGCTCACCACTAGGAGGGACGGAGAGCGAAGCTTTCTTT
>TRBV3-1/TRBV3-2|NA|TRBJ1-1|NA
CASSQLSFSAGKNTEAFF
TGTGCCAGCAGCCAACTTTCTTTCTCTGCAGGGAAGAACACTGAAGCTTTCTTT
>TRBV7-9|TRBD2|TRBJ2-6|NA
CASSRTSGSSGANVLTF
TGTGCCAGCAGTCGGACTAGCGGGAGCTCTGGGGCCAACGTCCTGACTTTC
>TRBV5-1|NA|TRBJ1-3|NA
CASSRGSSGNTIYF
TGCGCCAGTAGTAGGGGTTCTTCCGGAAACACCATATATTTT
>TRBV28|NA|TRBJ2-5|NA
CASSPSRQGYQETQYF
TGTGCCAGCAGTCCTTCCCGGCAGGGGTACCAAGAGACCCAGTACTTC
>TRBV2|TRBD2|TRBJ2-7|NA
CASSSWGLAEAYEQYF
TGTGCCAGCAGTAGCTGGGGACTAGCGGAGGCCTACGAGCAGTACTTC
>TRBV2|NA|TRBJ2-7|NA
CASSEAARRDEQYF
TGTGCCAGCAGTGAAGCGGCCAGGAGGGACGAGCAGTACTTC
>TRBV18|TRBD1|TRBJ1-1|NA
CASSMGQGGTEAFF
TGTGCCAGCTCAATGGGACAGGGGGGGACTGAAGCTTTCTTT
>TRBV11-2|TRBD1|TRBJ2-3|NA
CASSRVGQGIADTQYF
TGTGCCAGCAGCCGTGTGGGACAGGGGATCGCAGATACGCAGTATTTT
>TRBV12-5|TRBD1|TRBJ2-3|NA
CASARDRVTDTQYF
TGTGCTAGTGCCCGGGACAGGGTAACAGATACGCAGTATTTT
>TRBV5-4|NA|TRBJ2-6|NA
CASSLDARGSGANVLTF
TGTGCCAGCAGCTTGGACGCCAGGGGATCTGGGGCCAACGTCCTGACTTTC
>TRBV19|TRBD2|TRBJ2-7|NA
CASSRLAGGPDEQYF
TGTGCCAGTAGTCGACTAGCGGGAGGGCCGGACGAGCAGTACTTC
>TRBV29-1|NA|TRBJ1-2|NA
CSVVTQADGYTF
TGCAGCGTTGTCACCCAGGCTGATGGCTACACCTTC
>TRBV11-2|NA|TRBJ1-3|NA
CASSFRGGPIYF
TGTGCCAGCAGCTTTAGGGGGGGCCCCATATATTTT
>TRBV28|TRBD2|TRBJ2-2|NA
CASSFVQGGTGELFF
TGTGCCAGCAGTTTTGTGCAGGGAGGGACCGGGGAGCTGTTTTTT
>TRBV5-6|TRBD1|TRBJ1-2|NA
CASSNLPGQGNLNYGYTF
TGTGCCAGCAGCAATCTCCCGGGACAGGGCAATCTCAACTATGGCTACACCTTC
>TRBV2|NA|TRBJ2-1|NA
CASSQGAEQFF
TGTGCCAGCAGCCAGGGTGCTGAGCAGTTCTTC
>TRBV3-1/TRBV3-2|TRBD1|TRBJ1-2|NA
CASSQQAYKPGTGFGYTF
TGTGCCAGCAGCCAGCAAGCATACAAACCCGGGACAGGGTTTGGCTACACCTTC
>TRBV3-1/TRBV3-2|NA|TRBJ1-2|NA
CASSQVSASLPRSGGKCGYTF
TGTGCCAGCAGCCAAGTCTCAGCGTCCTTACCCCGGTCCGGGGGAAAATGCGGCTACACCTTC